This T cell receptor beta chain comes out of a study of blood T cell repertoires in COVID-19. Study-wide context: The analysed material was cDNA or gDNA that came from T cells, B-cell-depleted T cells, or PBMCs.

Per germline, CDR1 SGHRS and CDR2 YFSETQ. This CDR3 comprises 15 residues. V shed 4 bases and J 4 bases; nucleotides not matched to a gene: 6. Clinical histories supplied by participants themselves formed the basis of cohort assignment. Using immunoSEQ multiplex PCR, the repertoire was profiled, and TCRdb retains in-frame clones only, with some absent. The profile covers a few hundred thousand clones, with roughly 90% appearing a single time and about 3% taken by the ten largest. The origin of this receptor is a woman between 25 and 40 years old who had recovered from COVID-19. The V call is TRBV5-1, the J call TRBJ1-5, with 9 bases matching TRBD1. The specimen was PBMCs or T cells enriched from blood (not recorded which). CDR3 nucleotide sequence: TGCGCCAGCAGCACAGGGACAGGGCCGAATCAGCCCCAGCATTTT. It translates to CASSTGTGPNQPQHF.